Shown below are 30 T cell receptor beta chains from a single sample sequenced in a study of T-cell memory formation after mild COVID-19. TCRdb called the 5' RACE reads again in MiXCR, with one record for every CDR3 protein. The top ten hold around 12% of the sample, which has around 370,000 distinct CDR3 sequences, roughly 21% seen once. Material for sequencing was PBMCs or a T cell subset sorted from them (not recorded which). The receptors were gathered from an adult woman who had mild COVID-19 (a few samples of this study predate the infection). Cell type and time point are not known.

The J gene is TRBJ2-1, the V gene TRBV29-1; 8 nucleotides align to TRBD1. Germline trimming cut 1 base from V and 3 bases from J; bases unmatched to any gene: 2. This CDR3 region has 14 residues. CDR1 and CDR2 from the germline V gene are SQVTM and ANQGSEA. The CDR3 spells CSVEGTGYYNEQFF. CDR3 DNA: TGCAGCGTTGAAGGGACAGGGTACTACAATGAGCAGTTCTTC.

This sequence joins TRBV4-2 and TRBJ1-2, with no clear D. Germline V CDR1 and CDR2: LGHNA, YNFKEQ. V was clipped by 1 base and J by 6 bases, with 6 bases between them. The CDR3 runs 12 residues. The CDR3 here is CASSQVGNGYTF. The DNA for the CDR3 is TGTGCCAGCAGCCAAGTGGGAAATGGCTACACCTTC.

In its sample, this clonotype was seen a few times. J is TRBJ1-1 and V is TRBV15; D remains unclear. CDR1 and CDR2 (germline): LNHNV, YYDKDF (reference sequence). The ends were cut back, 5 bases at V and 8 bases at J, with 12 bases in the middle. This CDR3 is 12 amino acids long. The CDR3 coding sequence is TGTGCCACCAGCCTGGAGGGAGCGGAAGCTTTCTTT. The encoded protein is CATSLEGAEAFF.

The gene calls are TRBV20-1 and TRBJ2-1; TRBD2 aligns across 10 bases. The CDR3 has 12 residues. The V gene's germline CDR1 is DFQATT and CDR2 SNEGSKA (reference sequence). This CDR3 is CSPSGSGNEQFF. CDR3 DNA sequence: TGCAGCCCTAGCGGGAGTGGTAATGAGCAGTTCTTC.

The CDR3 region has the DNA TGTGCCAGCAGCGTAGGAGCCGACAGAAACACTGAAGCTTTCTTT. Its translation is CASSVGADRNTEAFF. This chain connects TRBV9 to TRBJ1-1, with a weak D call TRBD1 (5 bases). The CDR3 loop spans 15 amino acids. The V and J ends lost 0 bases and 2 bases respectively, with 11 bases between them. The germline gives CDR1 SGDLS, CDR2 YYNGEE.

The chain carries TRBV25-1 and TRBJ2-7; TRBD1 matches at 9 bases. V lost 2 bases, J lost 3 bases, and 5 bases stayed unmatched. Germline CDR1 is MGHDK and CDR2 is SYGVNS. The CDR3 loop spans 15 amino acids. CDR3 region: CASSERTGASYEQYF. The CDR3 DNA is TGTGCCAGCAGTGAAAGGACAGGGGCGAGCTACGAGCAGTACTTC.

The chain is built from TRBV30 and TRBJ2-7; D perhaps matches TRBD2 (5 bases). Germline V CDR1 and CDR2: GTSNPN, SVGIG (reference sequence). The CDR3 is made up of 12 amino acids. V was cut by 4 bases and J by 1 base, with 8 bases left in between. The CDR3 nucleotides read TGTGCCTGGAACGGGGAATCCTACGAGCAGTACTTC. This translates into CAWNGESYEQYF.

V gene TRBV11-2 combines with J gene TRBJ2-1, with 7 bases aligning to TRBD1. The CDR3 length is 13 residues. In germline, CDR1 is SGHAT, CDR2 FQNNGV. J lost 7 bases, V lost 2 bases, and 2 bases had no gene match. CDR3 residues: CASSLNRGNEQFF. The CDR3 DNA is TGTGCCAGCAGCTTAAACAGGGGAAATGAGCAGTTCTTC.

The rearrangement links TRBV11-2 to TRBJ1-1, with a tentative D call TRBD1 (6 bases). The CDR3 runs to 15 residues. The ends were cut back, 6 bases at V and 5 bases at J, with 19 bases in the middle. Germline V gives CDR1 SGHAT, CDR2 FQNNGV. This CDR3 is CASRSVGAGRTEAFF. DNA for the CDR3: TGTGCCAGCAGATCGGTGGGGGCAGGGAGGACTGAAGCTTTCTTT.

This clonotype was seen a few times. This chain connects TRBV28 to TRBJ1-5; no reliable D call. Trimming took off 5 bases at V and 4 bases at J, with 12 bases between the two ends. The CDR3 totals 14 residues. In germline, CDR1 is MDHEN, CDR2 SYDVKM. The CDR3 sequence is CASSLSVTNQPQHF. CDR3 nucleotide sequence: TGTGCCAGCAGTCTATCGGTTACTAATCAGCCCCAGCATTTT.

The V call is TRBV5-4, the J call TRBJ2-3; 13 bases align to TRBD2. This CDR3 contains 16 residues. Unmatched junction bases numbered 1, after V lost 2 bases and J lost 1 base. CDR1 and CDR2 from the germline V gene are SGHNT and YYREEE (reference sequence). The CDR3 region is CASSFGTSGGTDTQYF. The CDR3 region has the DNA TGTGCCAGCAGCTTTGGGACTAGCGGGGGCACAGATACGCAGTATTTT.

This clonotype was counted between two and nine times. CDR3 nucleotides: TGTGCCAGCAGCGTTGACAGGGGGCTACTCTCTGGGGCCAACGTCCTGACTTTC. Its protein product is CASSVDRGLLSGANVLTF. This sequence joins TRBV5-5 and TRBJ2-6; the match to TRBD1 covers 10 bases. The CDR3 runs 18 residues. Germline V gene sequence: CDR1 SGHKS, CDR2 YYEKEE (reference sequence). The ends lost 4 bases at V and 0 bases at J; junction bases unmatched: 7.

There are a few counts of this clonotype. The chain joins TRBV12-3 or TRBV12-4 to TRBJ2-2, with 9 bases identical to TRBD1. The V segment lost 5 bases and the J segment 5 bases; nucleotides outside the gene matches: 6. CDR3 length: 15 residues. CDR3: CASSPGQGRTGELFF. CDR3 DNA: TGTGCCAGCAGTCCGGGACAGGGAAGGACCGGGGAGCTGTTTTTT.

This clonotype was picked up a small number of times. The CDR3 protein is CASSLGSGSPDTQYF. CDR3 bases: TGCGCCAGCAGCTTGGGTAGCGGGAGCCCAGATACGCAGTATTTT. The chain couples TRBV5-1 to TRBJ2-3; 9 bases match TRBD2. This CDR3 is built from 15 residues. CDR1 is SGHRS, CDR2 YFSETQ, per germline. Trimming took 0 bases from V and 4 from J; bases not matched to a gene: 3. The complete variable domain, with remaining parts taken from reference TRBV5-1 and TRBJ2-3, reads KAGVTQTPRYLIKTRGQQVTLSCSPISGHRSVSWYQQTPGQGLQFLFEYFSETQRNKGNFPGRFSGRQFSNSRSEMNVSTLELGDSALYLCASSLGSGSPDTQYFGPGTRLTVL.

This chain's CDR3 is CASSLFRDGTYF. Here the CDR3 DNA reads TGTGCCAGTAGTCTTTTCCGGGACGGGACGTACTTC. The rearrangement joins TRBV19 to TRBJ2-7; D tentatively reads TRBD1 or TRBD2 (5 bases each). This CDR3 spans 12 amino acids. Germline loops: CDR1 LNHDA, CDR2 SQIVND (reference sequence). V was trimmed by 5 bases and J by 12 bases, leaving 17 bases between them.

The sample holds a few counts of this clonotype. The chain combines TRBV6-5 with TRBJ1-1, with a tentative D call TRBD1 (6 bases). This CDR3 is 15 amino acids long. V gave up 4 bases and J gave up 0 bases, with 12 bases separating them. Germline CDR1 is MNHEY and CDR2 is SVGAGI. The CDR3 loop reads CASSWAGHLNTEAFF. The CDR3, as DNA: TGTGCCAGCAGTTGGGCGGGACACCTGAACACTGAAGCTTTCTTT.

CDR3 in DNA: TGTGCCACCAGTCGTCGGGGAGCGGGAGGCAATGAGCAGTTCTTC. This encodes CATSRRGAGGNEQFF. The chain is built from TRBV24-1 and TRBJ2-1, with 9 bases fitting TRBD2. CDR3 size: 15 residues. Unmatched junction bases numbered 8, after V lost 6 bases and J lost 6 bases. Germline lookup yields CDR1 KGHDR and CDR2 SFDVKD.

The V and J genes are TRBV20-1 and TRBJ2-3, with unresolved D. Trimming shortened V by 1 base and J by 4 bases, and 9 bases separated the two germline ends. The CDR3 is 13 residues long. Germline values: CDR1 DFQATT, CDR2 SNEGSKA (reference sequence). CDR3 bases: TGCAGTGCTAGAGTGCCCCTCGCAGATACGCAGTATTTT. It codes for CSARVPLADTQYF.

J is TRBJ2-7 and V is TRBV12-3 or TRBV12-4; 7 nucleotides agree with TRBD2. This CDR3 spans 14 amino acids. The trim removed 6 bases at V and 3 bases at J, leaving 8 bases unmatched. The CDR3 spells CASSPGGARYEQYF. The CDR3 DNA reads TGTGCCAGCAGCCCGGGGGGAGCCCGCTACGAGCAGTACTTC.

The rearrangement links TRBV24-1 to TRBJ2-1; 10 positions agree with TRBD2. The V and J ends lost 4 bases and 9 bases, in that order; junction bases with no gene match: 14. This CDR3 has 17 amino acids. In germline, CDR1 is KGHDR, CDR2 SFDVKD. CDR3 loop: CATSEPPGSGGALEQFF. The CDR3 DNA sequence: TGTGCCACCAGTGAGCCGCCGGGCAGCGGGGGGGCCCTTGAGCAGTTCTTC.

In this sample, this clonotype turned up a few times. This rearrangement joins TRBV25-1 to TRBJ2-1, with D unresolved. Per the germline V gene, CDR1 is MGHDK and CDR2 is SYGVNS. V lost 6 bases and J lost 3, with 12 bases in between. The CDR3 contains 14 residues. The CDR3 here is CASRQVGGYNEQFF. The CDR3, as DNA: TGTGCCAGCAGGCAGGTGGGCGGCTACAATGAGCAGTTCTTC.

The V gene is TRBV6-5, the J gene TRBJ1-5; 7 bases agree with TRBD1. CDR3 size: 17 residues. Germline V CDR1 and CDR2: MNHEY, SVGAGI. Trimming cost V 5 bases and J 0 bases; bases outside gene matches: 10. CDR3 DNA sequence: TGTGCCAGCAGTATAGGGGGCGGACCGTATAGCAATCAGCCCCAGCATTTT. It encodes CASSIGGGPYSNQPQHF.

The rearrangement links TRBV7-6 to TRBJ2-1; D might be TRBD1 (5 bases). Germline CDR1 and CDR2: SGHVS and FNYEAQ. The V gene lost 6 bases and the J gene lost 0 bases, with 12 bases spanning the gap. This CDR3 has 15 residues. CDR3 coding DNA: TGTGCCAGCAGTACGACAGACAGCTCCTACAATGAGCAGTTCTTC. Encoded protein: CASSTTDSSYNEQFF.

This clonotype came up a few times. The chain uses TRBV5-1 and TRBJ1-4; D perhaps matches TRBD1 (5 bases). Trimming took off 2 bases at V and 4 bases at J, with 9 bases between the two ends. This CDR3 spans 14 amino acids. CDR1 and CDR2 from the germline V gene are SGHRS and YFSETQ. Written as DNA, the CDR3 is TGCGCCAGCAGCTTAGGGGAGGGTAATGAAAAACTGTTTTTT. It specifies CASSLGEGNEKLFF.

This chain links TRBV29-1 with TRBJ2-7; D is possibly TRBD2 (5 bases). The CDR3 has 14 residues. V was clipped by 0 bases and J by 5 bases, with 14 bases between them. Germline V gene lookup returns CDR1 SQVTM and CDR2 ANQGSEA. The CDR3 nucleotides are TGCAGCGTTGAAGAAGGGTGGGGAGTCGACGAGCAGTACTTC. Translating it yields CSVEEGWGVDEQYF.

This clonotype was observed a handful of times. The rearrangement links TRBV29-1 to TRBJ2-7; D unclear. Trimming took 4 bases from V and 0 from J, leaving 13 bases between them. Germline V CDR1 and CDR2: SQVTM, ANQGSEA. The CDR3 is 14 amino acids. The CDR3 loop is CSVVLTGSSYEQYF. For the CDR3, the DNA is TGCAGCGTTGTATTGACGGGCAGCTCCTACGAGCAGTACTTC.

This clonotype was observed a few times. The J gene is TRBJ2-3, the V gene TRBV12-3 or TRBV12-4; 10 bases line up with TRBD1. With V trimmed by 6 bases and J by 4 bases, 7 bases remained unmatched. This CDR3 is 15 amino acids long. The CDR3 loop is CASSWTGGRADTQYF. CDR3 nucleotides: TGTGCCAGCAGCTGGACAGGGGGTCGCGCAGATACGCAGTATTTT.

The rearrangement uses TRBV7-8 and TRBJ2-3; 7 bases fit TRBD1. This CDR3 contains 18 residues. Looked up from germline, CDR1 is SGHVS and CDR2 is FQNEAQ. With V trimmed by 0 bases and J by 6 bases, 15 bases remained unmatched. The CDR3 nucleotides are TGTGCCAGCAGCTTAGCGTACGGACAGGCCTTCGAAAGGGATACGCAGTATTTT. Amino acid sequence: CASSLAYGQAFERDTQYF.

This chain joins TRBV12-3 or TRBV12-4 and TRBJ2-7; 10 positions agree with TRBD2. The CDR3 loop spans 17 amino acids. V gave up 5 bases and J gave up 2 bases; unmatched junction bases: 12. CDR3 in amino acids: CASSVGLARTRAYEQYF. The CDR3 DNA reads as TGTGCCAGCAGTGTGGGACTAGCGCGAACCCGGGCCTACGAGCAGTACTTC.

This clonotype came up a few times. The V and J genes are TRBV27 and TRBJ2-3; TRBD2 aligns across 7 bases. V lost 0 bases and J lost 2; bases outside the gene matches: 5. Germline values: CDR1 MNHEY, CDR2 SMNVEV (reference sequence). The CDR3 has 16 amino acids. The CDR3 DNA sequence: TGTGCCAGCAGTTTATCGCCTAGCGGTAACACAGATACGCAGTATTTT. It encodes CASSLSPSGNTDTQYF.